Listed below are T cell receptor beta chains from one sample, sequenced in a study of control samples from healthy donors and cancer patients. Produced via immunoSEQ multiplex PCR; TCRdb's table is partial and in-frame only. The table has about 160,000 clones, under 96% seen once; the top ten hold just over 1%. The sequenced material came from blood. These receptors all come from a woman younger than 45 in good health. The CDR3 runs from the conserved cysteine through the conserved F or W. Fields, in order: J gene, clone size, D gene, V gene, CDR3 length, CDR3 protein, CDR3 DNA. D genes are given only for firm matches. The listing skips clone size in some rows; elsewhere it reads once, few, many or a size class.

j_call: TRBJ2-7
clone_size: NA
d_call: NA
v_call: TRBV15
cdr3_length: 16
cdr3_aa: CATSRDRRAGTYEQYF
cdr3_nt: TGTGCCACCAGCAGAGATCGGCGCGCCGGTACCTACGAGCAGTACTTC

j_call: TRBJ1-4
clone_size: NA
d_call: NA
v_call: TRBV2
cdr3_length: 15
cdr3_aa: CASSDKGTLNEKLFF
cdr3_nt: TGTGCCAGCAGTGATAAAGGGACACTTAATGAAAAACTGTTTTTT

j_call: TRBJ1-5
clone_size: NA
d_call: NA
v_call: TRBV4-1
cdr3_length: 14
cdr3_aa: CASSLLEGPEPQHF
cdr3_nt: TGCGCCAGCAGCCTCCTGGAGGGCCCGGAGCCCCAGCATTTT

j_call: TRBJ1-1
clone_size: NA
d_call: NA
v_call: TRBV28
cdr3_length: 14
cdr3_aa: CASSRAEQNTEAFF
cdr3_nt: TGTGCCAGCAGTCGCGCCGAGCAGAACACTGAAGCTTTCTTT

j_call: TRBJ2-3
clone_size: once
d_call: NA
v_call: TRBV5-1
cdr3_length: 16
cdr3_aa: CASSLSRLFGTDTQYF
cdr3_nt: TGCGCCAGCAGCTTGAGTAGGCTATTTGGCACAGATACGCAGTATTTT

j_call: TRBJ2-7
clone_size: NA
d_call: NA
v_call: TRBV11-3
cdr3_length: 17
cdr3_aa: CASSSPRDGGAFHEQYF
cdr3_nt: TGTGCCAGCAGCTCACCTCGGGATGGGGGTGCGTTCCACGAGCAGTACTTC

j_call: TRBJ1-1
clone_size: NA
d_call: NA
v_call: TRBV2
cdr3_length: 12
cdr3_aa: CASSSGRTEAFF
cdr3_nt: TGTGCCAGCAGTTCCGGACGAACTGAAGCTTTCTTT

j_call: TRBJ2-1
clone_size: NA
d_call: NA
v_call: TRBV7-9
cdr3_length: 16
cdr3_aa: CASSPRGLHGSNEQFF
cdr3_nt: TGTGCCAGCAGCCCACGGGGCCTACACGGATCCAATGAGCAGTTCTTC

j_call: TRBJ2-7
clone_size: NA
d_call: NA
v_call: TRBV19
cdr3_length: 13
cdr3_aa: CASSLDHLYEQYF
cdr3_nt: TGTGCCAGTAGTCTCGACCACCTCTACGAGCAGTACTTC

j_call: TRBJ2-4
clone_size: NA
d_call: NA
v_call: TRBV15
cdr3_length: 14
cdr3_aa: CATAWFRTKNIQYF
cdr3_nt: TGTGCCACCGCCTGGTTTCGAACCAAAAACATTCAGTACTTC

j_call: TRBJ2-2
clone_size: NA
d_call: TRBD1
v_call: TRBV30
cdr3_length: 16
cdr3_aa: CAWALPGTGDTGELFF
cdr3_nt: TGTGCCTGGGCCCTCCCCGGGACAGGGGACACCGGGGAGCTGTTTTTT

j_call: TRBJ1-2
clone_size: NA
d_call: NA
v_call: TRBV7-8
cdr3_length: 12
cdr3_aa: CASSLAQGGYTF
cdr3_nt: TGTGCCAGCAGCTTAGCGCAGGGAGGCTACACCTTC

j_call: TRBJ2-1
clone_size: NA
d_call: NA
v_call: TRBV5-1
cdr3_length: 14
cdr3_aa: CASSFDRPYNEQFF
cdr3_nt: TGCGCCAGCAGCTTCGACAGGCCCTACAATGAGCAGTTCTTC

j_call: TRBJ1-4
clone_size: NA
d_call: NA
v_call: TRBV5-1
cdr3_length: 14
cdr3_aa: CASSLSATNEKLFF
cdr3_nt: TGCGCCAGCAGCTTGAGTGCAACTAATGAAAAACTGTTTTTT

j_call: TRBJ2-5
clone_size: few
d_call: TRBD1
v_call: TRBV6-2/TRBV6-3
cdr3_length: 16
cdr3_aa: CASSYSRDRAGETQYF
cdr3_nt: TGTGCCAGCAGTTACAGCCGGGACAGGGCAGGGGAGACCCAGTACTTC

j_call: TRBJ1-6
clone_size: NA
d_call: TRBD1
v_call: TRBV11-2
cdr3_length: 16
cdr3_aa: CASSLPGGSYNSPLHF
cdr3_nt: TGTGCCAGCAGCTTACCAGGGGGCTCCTATAATTCACCCCTCCACTTT

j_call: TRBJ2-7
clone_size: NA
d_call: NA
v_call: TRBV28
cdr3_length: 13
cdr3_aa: CASSFSGYYEQYF
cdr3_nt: TGTGCCAGCAGTTTCTCGGGGTACTACGAGCAGTACTTC

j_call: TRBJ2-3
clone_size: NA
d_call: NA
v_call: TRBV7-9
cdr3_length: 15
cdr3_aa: CASSLSSGQTDTQYF
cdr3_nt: TGTGCCAGCAGCTTATCGAGCGGGCAAACAGATACGCAGTATTTT

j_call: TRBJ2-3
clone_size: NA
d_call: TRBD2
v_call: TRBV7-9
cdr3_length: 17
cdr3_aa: CASSLWAGGVATDTQYF
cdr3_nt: TGTGCCAGCAGCTTATGGGCGGGGGGAGTGGCCACAGATACGCAGTATTTT